These T cell receptor beta chains were read from a single sample in a study of T cell changes during pregnancy in multiple sclerosis. Profiling relied on immunoSEQ multiplex PCR, and the TCRdb table lists in-frame clones only, not all of them. The sample carries about 40,000 clones, around 90% recorded once. The sample was CD4+ T cells from peripheral blood mononuclear cells, taken in the third trimester of pregnancy. These receptors originate from a female donor with multiple sclerosis, enrolled in a pregnancy study. Both conserved end residues are part of each CDR3. D genes are given only for firm matches. A row's size may be missing; if present it is once, few, many or a size class.

V,size,J,D,DNA,CDR3
TRBV11-1,NA,TRBJ2-1,TRBD2,TGTGCCAGCAGCTTACCGCGGAGAGCGGGAGGGCCTAGAAGTGAGCAGTTCTTC,CASSLPRRAGGPRSEQFF
TRBV5-1,NA,TRBJ2-3,NA,TGCGCCAGCAGCGGACGGGAGAGAGGGACAGATACGCAGTATTTT,CASSGRERGTDTQYF
TRBV29-1,once,TRBJ1-1,NA,TGCAGCGTCCGAAGAGGAGGGGGGGCCTCGAACACTGAAGCTTTCTTT,CSVRRGGGASNTEAFF
TRBV5-1,NA,TRBJ2-1,NA,TGCGCCAGCAGTTTGCAGGATTCCTACAATGAGCAGTTCTTC,CASSLQDSYNEQFF
TRBV9,NA,TRBJ2-3,TRBD1,TGTGCCAGCAGCGTAGGCCCCCAACAGGGGGATACGCAGTATTTT,CASSVGPQQGDTQYF
TRBV4-1,NA,TRBJ2-5,NA,TGCGCCAGCAGCCAGACGAGGCAGGGGCAAGAGACCCAGTACTTC,CASSQTRQGQETQYF
TRBV15,NA,TRBJ2-5,NA,TGTGCCACCAGCAGAGAGGGAGCGGGTACAGAGACCCAGTACTTC,CATSREGAGTETQYF
TRBV2,NA,TRBJ1-1,NA,TGTGCCAGCACGGACAGTGAGAACACTGAAGCTTTCTTT,CASTDSENTEAFF
TRBV11-2,NA,TRBJ1-2,NA,TGTGCCAGCAGCCCGGACAGCCTAGCTAACTATGGCTACACCTTC,CASSPDSLANYGYTF
TRBV27,once,TRBJ1-5,TRBD1,TGTGCCAGCAGTGCCTACAGGGGGCCTGGCAATCAGCCCCAGCATTTT,CASSAYRGPGNQPQHF
TRBV19,NA,TRBJ1-5,TRBD1,TGTGCCAGTAGTATTGACAGGGGGAACAATCAGCCCCAGCATTTT,CASSIDRGNNQPQHF
TRBV10-3,NA,TRBJ2-1,NA,TGTGCCATCAGTCAGGCAGGAACCTACAATGAGCAGTTCTTC,CAISQAGTYNEQFF
TRBV5-1,NA,TRBJ2-2,NA,TGCGCCAGCAGCTCGAGGGGGGAGCTGTTTTTT,CASSSRGELFF